What follows is one T cell receptor (beta chain) and its context. This table comes from immunoSEQ multiplex PCR, and its TCRdb copy is limited to in-frame clones, with some not included. The repertoire has around 78,000 clones, around nine tenths of them found once; the top ten carry 24%. The sample comes from a study of T cell responses to AZD1222 COVID-19 vaccine. V lost 4 bases, J lost 0 bases, and 4 bases lay in between. This CDR3 is 12 amino acids long. Germline V CDR1 and CDR2: MNHEY, SMNVEV (reference sequence). This clonotype was sampled from an adult in good health. The sequences come from peripheral blood, collected on day 0 of AZD1222 vaccination. J is TRBJ2-7 and V is TRBV27; D is uncertain. CDR3 DNA sequence: TGTGCCAGCAGTTCAAACTCCTACGAGCAGTACTTC. The encoded protein is CASSSNSYEQYF.